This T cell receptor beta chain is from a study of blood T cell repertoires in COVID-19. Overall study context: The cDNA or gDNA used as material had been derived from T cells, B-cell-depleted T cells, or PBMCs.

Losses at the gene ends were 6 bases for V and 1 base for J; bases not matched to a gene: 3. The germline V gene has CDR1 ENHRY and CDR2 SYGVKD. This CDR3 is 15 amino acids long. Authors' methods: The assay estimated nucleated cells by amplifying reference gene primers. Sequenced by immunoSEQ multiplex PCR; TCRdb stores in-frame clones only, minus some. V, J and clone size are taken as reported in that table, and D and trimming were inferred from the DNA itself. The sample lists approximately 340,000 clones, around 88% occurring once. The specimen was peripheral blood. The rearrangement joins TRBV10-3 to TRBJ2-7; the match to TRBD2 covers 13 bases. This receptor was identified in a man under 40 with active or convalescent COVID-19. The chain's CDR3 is CAISPGLAGSYEQYF. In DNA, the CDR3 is TGTGCCATCAGCCCGGGACTAGCGGGATCCTACGAGCAGTACTTC.